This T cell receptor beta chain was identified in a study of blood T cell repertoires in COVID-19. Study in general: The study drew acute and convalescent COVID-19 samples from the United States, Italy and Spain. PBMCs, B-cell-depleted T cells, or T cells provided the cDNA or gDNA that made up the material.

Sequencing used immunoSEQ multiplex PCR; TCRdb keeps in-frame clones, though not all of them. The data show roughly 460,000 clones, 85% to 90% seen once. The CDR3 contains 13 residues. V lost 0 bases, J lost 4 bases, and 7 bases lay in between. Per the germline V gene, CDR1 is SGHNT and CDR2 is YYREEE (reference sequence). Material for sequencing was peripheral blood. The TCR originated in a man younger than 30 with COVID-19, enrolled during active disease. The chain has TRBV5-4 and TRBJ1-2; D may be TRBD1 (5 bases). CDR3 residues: CASSLGTLYGYTF. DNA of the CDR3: TGTGCCAGCAGCTTGGGGACACTCTATGGCTACACCTTC.